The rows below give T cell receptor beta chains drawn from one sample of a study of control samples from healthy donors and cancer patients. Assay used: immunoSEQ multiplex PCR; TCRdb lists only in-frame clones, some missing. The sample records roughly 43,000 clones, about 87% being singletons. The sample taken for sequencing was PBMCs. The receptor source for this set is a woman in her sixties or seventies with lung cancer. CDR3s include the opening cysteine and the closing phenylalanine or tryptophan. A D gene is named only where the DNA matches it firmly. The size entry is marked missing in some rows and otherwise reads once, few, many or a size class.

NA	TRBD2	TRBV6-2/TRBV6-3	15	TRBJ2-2	TGTGCCAGCAGTTACTCGACTAGCGGGGGCGGGGAGCTGTTTTTT	CASSYSTSGGGELFF
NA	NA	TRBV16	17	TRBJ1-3	TGTGCCAGCAGCCAATCGGGGCAGGGGATCTCTGGAAACACCATATATTTT	CASSQSGQGISGNTIYF
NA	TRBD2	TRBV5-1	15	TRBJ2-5	TGCGCCAGCAGTTTTCGAGCGGGAGGGGAAGAGACCCAGTACTTC	CASSFRAGGEETQYF
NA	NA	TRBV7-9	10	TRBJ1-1	TGTGCCAGCCAAACTGTTGAAGCTTTCTTT	CASQTVEAFF
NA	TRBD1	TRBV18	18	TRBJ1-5	TGTGCCAGCTCACCATCGGGGACAGGCAGTTATAGCAATCAGCCCCAGCATTTT	CASSPSGTGSYSNQPQHF
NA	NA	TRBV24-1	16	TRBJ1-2	TGTGCCACCAGTGACTACCGGGACGGTGATAACTATGGCTACACCTTC	CATSDYRDGDNYGYTF
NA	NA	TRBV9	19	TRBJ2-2	TGTGCCAGCAGCGTAACACTGTCTACCCCGGACGCGAACACCGGGGAGCTGTTTTTT	CASSVTLSTPDANTGELFF
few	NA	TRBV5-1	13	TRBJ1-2	TGCGCCAGCGGGGATGTCGGGGGCATAGGCTACACCTTC	CASGDVGGIGYTF
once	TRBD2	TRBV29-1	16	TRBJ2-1	TGCAGCGTTGACGAGACTAGCGGGAGATCCTACAATGAGCAGTTCTTC	CSVDETSGRSYNEQFF
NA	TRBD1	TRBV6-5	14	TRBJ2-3	TGTGCCAGCAGTTACAGGGACAGGGTAGATACGCAGTATTTT	CASSYRDRVDTQYF
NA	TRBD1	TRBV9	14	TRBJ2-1	TGTGCCAGCTCACAGGGGGTTTCCTACAATGAGCAGTTCTTC	CASSQGVSYNEQFF
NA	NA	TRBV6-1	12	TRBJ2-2	TGTGCCAGCAGTGAATTCGTAAAGGAGCTGTTTTTT	CASSEFVKELFF
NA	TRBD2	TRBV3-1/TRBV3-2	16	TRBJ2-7	TGTGCCAGCAGCCATAGGGTTAGCGGGAGGGCCTACGAGCAGTACTTC	CASSHRVSGRAYEQYF
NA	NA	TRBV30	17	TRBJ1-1	TGTGCCTGGAGTGTACCAGGAGACCGACGGGTGAACACTGAAGCTTTCTTT	CAWSVPGDRRVNTEAFF
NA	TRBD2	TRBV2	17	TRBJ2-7	TGTGCCAGCAGGGATCGGACTAGCGGGAGGGCCATAGACGAGCAGTACTTC	CASRDRTSGRAIDEQYF
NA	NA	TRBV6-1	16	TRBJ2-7	TGTGCCAGCAGTGATCTCGTCTGGACAGAAAGCTACGAGCAGTACTTC	CASSDLVWTESYEQYF
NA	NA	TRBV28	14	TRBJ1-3	TGTGCCAGCAGTTTAACAGGGTCTGGAAACACCATATATTTT	CASSLTGSGNTIYF
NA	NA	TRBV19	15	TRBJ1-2	TGTGCCAGTAGAAGGGACACAGGAGATGACTATGGCTACACCTTC	CASRRDTGDDYGYTF
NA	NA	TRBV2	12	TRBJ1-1	TGTGCCAGCAATCGGGCAGGGACTGAAGCTTTCTTT	CASNRAGTEAFF
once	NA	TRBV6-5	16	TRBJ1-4	TGTGCCAGCAGTTACCCCCTGGGTAGTTCCAATGAAAAACTGTTTTTT	CASSYPLGSSNEKLFF
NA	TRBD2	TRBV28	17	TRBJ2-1	TGTGCCAGCAGTGGCTCTGCTAGCGGGAGAGTGCTCAATGAGCAGTTCTTC	CASSGSASGRVLNEQFF
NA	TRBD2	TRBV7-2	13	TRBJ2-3	TGTGCCAGCAGCCAAGAGCGGGAAAATACGCAGTATTTT	CASSQERENTQYF
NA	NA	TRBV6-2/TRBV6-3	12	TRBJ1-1	TGTGCCAGCAGTTCGGGACGGCCTTGGGCTTTCTTT	CASSSGRPWAFF
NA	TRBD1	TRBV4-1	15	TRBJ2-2	TGCGCCAGCAGCTCCGGACAGGGCTACACCGGGGAGCTGTTTTTT	CASSSGQGYTGELFF
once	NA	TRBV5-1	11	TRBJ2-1	TGCGCCAGCAGCGTGTACAATGAGCAGTTCTTC	CASSVYNEQFF
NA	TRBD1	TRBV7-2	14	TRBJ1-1	TGTGCCAGCAGCTTGACAGGGGGCGTTTCTGAAGCTTTCTTT	CASSLTGGVSEAFF
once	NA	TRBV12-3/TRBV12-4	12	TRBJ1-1	TGTGCCAGCAGACCCCCCGGCCCGGGGGCTTTCTTT	CASRPPGPGAFF
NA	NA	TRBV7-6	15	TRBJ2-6	TGTGCCAGCAGCCCCCTAAGCTCTGGGGCCAACGTCCTGACTTTC	CASSPLSSGANVLTF
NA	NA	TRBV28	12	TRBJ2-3	TGTGCCAGCAGTGTCGAGGGGCATACGCAGTATTTT	CASSVEGHTQYF
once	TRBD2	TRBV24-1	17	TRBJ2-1	TGTGCCACCAGTGACCCTAGGACTAGCGGGATTATGAATGAGCAGTTCTTC	CATSDPRTSGIMNEQFF
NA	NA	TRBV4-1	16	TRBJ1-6	TGCGCCAGCAGAATCGATCCGGGACGCCCTACTTTACCCCTCCACTTT	CASRIDPGRPTLPLHF
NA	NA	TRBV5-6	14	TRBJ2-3	TGTGCCAGCAGCTTGAGGGGCAGCACAGATACGCAGTATTTT	CASSLRGSTDTQYF
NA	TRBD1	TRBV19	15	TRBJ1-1	TGTGCCAGTAGTACCGACAGGGGTGGAAGCACTGAAGCTTTCTTT	CASSTDRGGSTEAFF
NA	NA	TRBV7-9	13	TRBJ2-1	TGTGCCAGCAGCCCGTGGAGATCCAATGAGCAGTTCTTC	CASSPWRSNEQFF
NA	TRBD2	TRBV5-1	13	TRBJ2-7	TGCGCCAGCAGCGTGGGACTAGCGGGAGATACGGTCTTC	CASSVGLAGDTVF
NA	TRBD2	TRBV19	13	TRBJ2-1	TGTGCCAGTCGTCCGGGACTAGCGGGAGAGGGGTTCTTC	CASRPGLAGEGFF
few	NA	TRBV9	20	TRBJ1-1	TGTGCCAGCAGCCCCCGGCCGTATACCGGGACTTCGGCCGGCAACACTGAAGCTTTCTTT	CASSPRPYTGTSAGNTEAFF
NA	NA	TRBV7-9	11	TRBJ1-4	TGTGCCAGCACCGAGGGCGAAAAACTGTTTTTT	CASTEGEKLFF
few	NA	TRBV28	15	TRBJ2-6	TGTGCCAGCAGTTCCCGAGGGAGCGGGGCCAACGTCCTGACTTTC	CASSSRGSGANVLTF
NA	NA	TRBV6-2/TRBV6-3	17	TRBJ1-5	TGTGCCAGCAGTTACTCGATTAGCTACCTTCAGGGGCAGCCCCAGCATTTT	CASSYSISYLQGQPQHF
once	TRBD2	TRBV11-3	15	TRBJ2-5	TGTGCCAGCAGCTTAGCTAGCGGGAACGGAGAGACCCAGTACTTC	CASSLASGNGETQYF
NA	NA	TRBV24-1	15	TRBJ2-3	TGTGCCACCAGTGACCCCAGGGGTACCTCAGATACGCAGTATTTT	CATSDPRGTSDTQYF
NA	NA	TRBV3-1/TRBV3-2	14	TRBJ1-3	TGTGCCAGCAGCCAAGACAGCTCTGGAAACACCATATATTTT	CASSQDSSGNTIYF
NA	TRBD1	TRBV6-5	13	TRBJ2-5	TGTGCCAGCAGAGGACAGGGGGAAGAGACCCAGTACTTC	CASRGQGEETQYF
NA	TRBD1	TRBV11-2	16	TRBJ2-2	TGTGCCAGCAGCACATATGGACAGGGCGGTTCCGGGGAGCTGTTTTTT	CASSTYGQGGSGELFF
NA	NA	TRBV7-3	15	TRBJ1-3	TGTGCCAGCAGCCGGGGACATCTCTCTGGAAACACCATATATTTT	CASSRGHLSGNTIYF
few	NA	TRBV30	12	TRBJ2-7	TGTGCCTGGAGCGCAGGAAGGGGGGAGCAGTACTTC	CAWSAGRGEQYF
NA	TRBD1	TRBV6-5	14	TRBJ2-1	TGTGCCAGTACCCTCAGGGGGCCGGCCAATGAGCAGTTCTTC	CASTLRGPANEQFF
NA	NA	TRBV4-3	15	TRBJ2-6	TGCGCCAGCAGCCAAGAGTTAGATCGTGCCAACGTCCTGACTTTC	CASSQELDRANVLTF
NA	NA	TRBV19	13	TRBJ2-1	TGTGCCAGTAGTATCCCCAGAGGCAATGAGCAGTTCTTC	CASSIPRGNEQFF
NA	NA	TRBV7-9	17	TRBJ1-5	TGTGCCAGCACCTTAACTGGGCAGGGAATTGTTGGGCAGCCCCAGCATTTT	CASTLTGQGIVGQPQHF
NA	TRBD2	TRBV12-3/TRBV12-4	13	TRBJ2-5	TGTGCCAGCAGCCCACTAGCGAAAGAGACCCAGTACTTC	CASSPLAKETQYF
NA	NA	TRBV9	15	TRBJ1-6	TGTGCCAGCAGCCCCGATGGGGCTTATAATTCACCCCTCCACTTT	CASSPDGAYNSPLHF
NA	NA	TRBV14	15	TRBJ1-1	TGTGCCAGCAGCCAATTCCTCGGACCGAACACTGAAGCTTTCTTT	CASSQFLGPNTEAFF
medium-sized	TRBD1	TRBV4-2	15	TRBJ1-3	TGTGCCAGCAGCCAAGAGGACAGGGCTGGAAACACCATATATTTT	CASSQEDRAGNTIYF
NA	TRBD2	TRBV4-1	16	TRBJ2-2	TGCGCCAGCAGCCAAGAAGGCGGGAGTGAGGGCGGGGAGCTGTTTTTT	CASSQEGGSEGGELFF